A single sample is the source of the 23 T cell receptor beta chains below, sequenced in a study of blood T cell repertoires in COVID-19. The protocol was immunoSEQ multiplex PCR, while the TCRdb copy is restricted to in-frame clones and leaves out a portion. Here the sample spans tens of thousands of clones, about 86% being singletons. The sample taken for sequencing was peripheral blood. The source is a human donor in a cohort sampled during active COVID-19.

The J gene is TRBJ1-1, the V gene TRBV18, with unresolved D. Trimming shortened V by 6 bases and J by 1 base, and 9 bases separated the two germline ends. This CDR3 is 13 amino acids long. The germline gives CDR1 KGHSH, CDR2 LQKENI. As DNA, the CDR3 is TGTGCCAGCTCCAAGGCGGGGAACACTGAAGCTTTCTTT. It translates to CASSKAGNTEAFF.

This rearrangement joins TRBV24-1 to TRBJ2-1; TRBD2 aligns across 11 bases. The CDR3 is 16 amino acids. Germline V gene lookup returns CDR1 KGHDR and CDR2 SFDVKD. Trimming took 3 bases from V and 6 from J; bases not matched to a gene: 6. CDR3 sequence reads: CATSDPSGRPTNEQFF. Written as DNA, the CDR3 is TGTGCCACCAGTGATCCTAGCGGGAGGCCGACCAATGAGCAGTTCTTC.

The chain recombines TRBV7-2 with TRBJ1-5; the D gene is possibly TRBD1 (5 bases). The CDR3 length is 14 residues. V was clipped by 0 bases and J by 7 bases, with 10 bases between them. Germline CDR1 reads SGHTA; CDR2 reads FQGNSA. The CDR3 reads CASSLARAGQPQHF. CDR3 nucleotide sequence: TGTGCCAGCAGCTTAGCACGGGCAGGGCAGCCCCAGCATTTT.

The chain joins TRBV4-2 to TRBJ2-7, with a weak D call TRBD1 (6 bases). Germline CDR1 and CDR2: LGHNA and YNFKEQ. CDR3 length: 15 residues. Trimming stripped 4 bases from V and 3 bases from J, with 16 bases between. The CDR3 here is CASSRRDIRVYEQYF. CDR3 nucleotides: TGTGCCAGCAGCCGCCGGGACATCCGCGTCTACGAGCAGTACTTC.

The CDR3 sequence is CSVEGPAMVTDSSSYEQYF. The DNA of the CDR3 is TGCAGCGTTGAAGGCCCTGCGATGGTGACAGATAGTAGCTCCTACGAGCAGTACTTC. The gene calls are TRBV29-1 and TRBJ2-7; D possibly corresponds to TRBD1 (5 bases). From germline, CDR1 is SQVTM and CDR2 ANQGSEA. V was shortened by 1 base and J by 0 bases, with 25 bases between the two germline ends. There are 19 residues in the CDR3.

This clone was observed a handful of times. The same CDR3 can be traced to other DNA sequences in this sample. V and J are TRBV6-6 and TRBJ1-2, with 7 nucleotides matching TRBD1. J was trimmed by 3 bases and V by 4 bases; bases with no gene match: 2. Germline V gene data show CDR1 as MNHNY and CDR2 as SVGAGI (reference sequence). The CDR3 sequence is 13 residues long. In DNA, the CDR3 is TGTGCCAGCAGTTCCACAGGGGACTATGGCTACACCTTC. Its protein product is CASSSTGDYGYTF.

This chain joins TRBV20-1 and TRBJ1-2; 10 bases match TRBD1. J was trimmed by 4 bases and V by 3 bases; bases with no gene match: 11. CDR3 length: 16 residues. Germline V gene sequence: CDR1 DFQATT, CDR2 SNEGSKA (reference sequence). The CDR3 DNA reads as TGCAGTGCTAGTGGGGACAGGGGATTCCCTTTCTATGGCTACACCTTC. This translates into CSASGDRGFPFYGYTF.

The V call is TRBV3-1 (or the pseudogene TRBV3-2), the J call TRBJ2-7; D is undetermined. The CDR3 has 12 residues. The germline gives CDR1 LGHDT, CDR2 YNNKEL (reference sequence). V was pared by 1 base and J by 6 bases, with 7 bases between. The chain's CDR3 is CASSQGVSEQYF. In nucleotides, the CDR3 is TGTGCCAGCAGCCAAGGAGTAAGCGAGCAGTACTTC.

The rearrangement links TRBV4-3 to TRBJ1-6; possible D gene TRBD1, 6 bases. The CDR3 extends over 16 amino acids. Germline V CDR1 and CDR2: LGHNA, YSLEER. The V end lost 0 bases, the J end lost 9 bases, and 15 bases lay between the germline ends. CDR3 protein: CASSQDGGAGRSPLHF. DNA of the CDR3: TGCGCCAGCAGCCAAGATGGGGGGGCCGGGCGTTCACCCCTCCACTTT.

The V call is TRBV4-3, the J call TRBJ2-7; 8 bases align to TRBD1. The CDR3 contains 16 residues. The V segment lost 0 bases and the J segment 2 bases; nucleotides outside the gene matches: 6. CDR1 and CDR2 from the germline V gene are LGHNA and YSLEER. CDR3 amino acids: CASSQDLGTGPYEQYF. The CDR3 bases are TGCGCCAGCAGCCAAGATCTTGGGACAGGTCCCTACGAGCAGTACTTC.

The gene calls are TRBV3-1 (or the pseudogene TRBV3-2) and TRBJ2-7; 8 nucleotides align to TRBD2. The CDR3 covers 17 residues. V was clipped by 0 bases and J by 0 bases; unmatched bases: 7. The V gene's germline CDR1 is LGHDT and CDR2 YNNKEL (reference sequence). The CDR3 bases are TGTGCCAGCAGCCAAGACCTAGCGGGTGCCCTCTCCTACGAGCAGTACTTC. It translates to CASSQDLAGALSYEQYF.

The CDR3 loop reads CASSLLSGGFGEQYF. CDR3 bases: TGTGCCAGCAGCTTATTATCAGGGGGGTTTGGGGAGCAGTACTTC. The chain is built from TRBV7-2 and TRBJ2-7, with D possibly TRBD1 on 7 matching bases. Germline V gene data show CDR1 as SGHTA and CDR2 as FQGNSA. V was clipped by 2 bases and J by 7 bases, with 18 bases between them. This CDR3 is 15 amino acids long.

The table lists this clone with a few counts. The genes are TRBV13 and TRBJ2-7, with D unclear. The germline V gene encodes CDR1 PRHDT and CDR2 FYEKMQ (reference sequence). The CDR3 runs 13 residues. V lost 3 bases, J lost 3 bases, and 9 bases lay in between. CDR3 region: CASSLGTVYEQYF. CDR3 sequence (DNA): TGTGCCAGCAGCTTGGGCACAGTCTACGAGCAGTACTTC.

The gene calls are TRBV6-5 and TRBJ2-7; TRBD1 aligns across 9 bases. The V segment lost 0 bases and the J segment 1 base; nucleotides outside the gene matches: 4. The CDR3 sequence is 16 residues long. Germline V gene data show CDR1 as MNHEY and CDR2 as SVGAGI. The DNA for the CDR3 is TGTGCCAGCAGTTACTCGGACAGGGGAGGATCCTACGAGCAGTACTTC. It codes for CASSYSDRGGSYEQYF.

This chain connects TRBV6-2 or TRBV6-3 to TRBJ1-1; no reliable D call. Germline V gives CDR1 MNHEY, CDR2 SVGEGT. The CDR3 is made up of 13 amino acids. Trimming left V 4 bases short and J 1 base short, with 7 bases between. The CDR3 here is CASSFSSNTEAFF. The CDR3 bases are TGTGCCAGCAGTTTTTCATCGAACACTGAAGCTTTCTTT.

This chain uses TRBV7-6 with TRBJ2-1; D unclear. Germline V lookup: CDR1 SGHVS, CDR2 FNYEAQ. V lost 3 bases to trimming and J lost 1 base, with 7 bases between them. The CDR3 contains 14 residues. The CDR3 DNA reads as TGTGCCAGCAGCTTCTACGATTCCTACAATGAGCAGTTCTTC. It yields the protein CASSFYDSYNEQFF.

The rearrangement links TRBV19 to TRBJ1-3; 9 bases fit TRBD1. Per germline, CDR1 LNHDA and CDR2 SQIVND (reference sequence). With V trimmed by 8 bases and J by 8 bases, 7 bases remained unmatched. The CDR3 spans 13 residues. CDR3 protein: CASSGQGRDTIYF. In nucleotides, the CDR3 is TGTGCCAGTTCCGGACAGGGGCGGGACACCATATATTTT. Full variable domain (missing parts from reference TRBV19 and TRBJ1-3): DGGITQSPKYLFRKEGQNVTLSCEQNLNHDAMYWYRQDPGQGLRLIYYSQIVNDFQKGDIAEGYSVSREKKESFPLTVTSAQKNPTAFYLCASSGQGRDTIYFGEGSWLTVV.

The CDR3 nucleotides read TGTGCCAGCAGCTTAGCTCGGTCGACTGAAGCTTTCTTT. This gives the protein CASSLARSTEAFF. The gene calls are TRBV11-3 and TRBJ1-1; no reliable D call. V lost 1 base to trimming and J lost 5 bases, with 8 bases between them. The CDR3 has 13 amino acids. The germline V gene encodes CDR1 SGHNT and CDR2 YENEEA.

The chain has TRBV4-2 and TRBJ1-1; D gene ambiguous. In germline, CDR1 is LGHNA, CDR2 YNFKEQ. V was cut by 1 base and J by 1 base, with 7 bases left in between. The CDR3 is made up of 14 amino acids. CDR3 sequence reads: CASSQGQANTEAFF. The DNA for the CDR3 is TGTGCCAGCAGCCAAGGGCAGGCGAACACTGAAGCTTTCTTT.

CDR3 loop: CASSLRDRGSDTQYF. For the CDR3, the DNA is TGTGCCAGCAGTTTGAGGGACAGGGGGTCAGATACGCAGTATTTT. V gene TRBV28 combines with J gene TRBJ2-3; TRBD1 matches 11 bases. Germline CDR1 and CDR2: MDHEN and SYDVKM. Trimming took 3 bases from V and 4 from J; bases not matched to a gene: 3. The CDR3 is 15 residues long.

In DNA form, the CDR3 reads TGTGCCAGCAGCTTATTGGGAGGACCAGGCTTGTTCTTC. As protein: CASSLLGGPGLFF. The rearrangement links TRBV7-9 to TRBJ2-1, with D possibly matching TRBD2 (6 bases). Trimming stripped 2 bases from V and 15 bases from J, with 17 bases between. The CDR3 contains 13 residues. CDR1 is SEHNR, CDR2 FQNEAQ, per germline (reference sequence).

The CDR3 nucleotides are TGTGCCAGCAGCTCACAGGGGGCCCACACCAATGAGCAGTTCTTC. It yields the protein CASSSQGAHTNEQFF. The chain has TRBV7-2 and TRBJ2-1; TRBD1 agrees at 9 bases. The V gene's germline CDR1 is SGHTA and CDR2 FQGNSA. V shed 4 bases and J 6 bases; nucleotides not matched to a gene: 7. The CDR3 contains 15 residues.

This sequence joins TRBV6-2 or TRBV6-3 and TRBJ2-7; weak D call: TRBD2 (6 bases). Trimming removed 6 bases from V and 6 bases from J, with 24 bases in between. The CDR3 is 16 residues long. Germline V gene lookup returns CDR1 MNHEY and CDR2 SVGEGT. CDR3 sequence (DNA): TGTGCCAGCAGCCCTACCCAGACTAGATTCCTTGGCGAGCAGTACTTC. It is translated as CASSPTQTRFLGEQYF.